This TCR beta chain was captured in a study of blood T cells in healthy people across ages (dated by TCRdb to between 2014 and 2016). In the study overall: In model experiments, template switching captured about one uniquely barcoded TCR beta cDNA molecule for every two T cells. Age-related changes in TCR beta repertoire diversity were measured in the study by deep sequencing normalized with unique cDNA molecular identifiers. The donors were split into four age groups: young (average about 16 years), middle-aged (more than 35), aged (roughly 65) and long-lived (about 74). To avoid experimental bias, donors of different ages were distributed randomly across sequencing lanes. Two additional independent replicas of 1 million unique cDNA reads from the same blood draw were analyzed for two donors (one aged 18 to 30 and one aged 80 or older).

The research as a whole found: Observed TCR beta diversity correlated strongly with the percentage of naive T cells measured by flow cytometry. As age increased, observed TCR beta diversity per million T cells dropped in a roughly linear way, and a significant reduction was already evident by age 40. Since profiling was done on bulk unsorted PBMCs, naive and antigen-experienced compartments could not be conclusively compared. Total diversity estimates from one million sequenced T cells were considered lower bounds and underestimates. The long-lived group showed more naive CD4+ T cells, fewer expanded clones and increased TCR diversity than the aged group, suggesting age selection. The CMV infection status of donors was not known, potentially confounding age-related changes in expanded clonotypes.

This clonotype was observed a few times. The specificity of this receptor is unknown. No quality values exist for individual bases; no much larger clone is one base distant. The roughly 38 donors, aged about 6 to 95 years, were systemically healthy Caucasian individuals from Russia. Each donor gave about 9.7 milliliters of peripheral blood, drawn into EDTA-treated Vacutainer tubes. Ficoll-Paque density-gradient centrifugation was used to isolate PBMCs, with at least 6 million per sample. Trizol reagent was used to extract total RNA from PBMCs, with at least 6 micrograms per sample. Naive CD45RAhigh/CD27high T cell percentages were measured by flow cytometry on a PBMC aliquot from every donor. Ends trimmed: V by 6 bases, J by 2 bases; bases unmatched to a gene: 2. The CDR3 sequence holds 15 residues, the cysteine and phenylalanine included. The retained sequence is limited to the CDR3, 45 bases, with the frame set at the first base. Looking up the germline V gene yields CDR1 SNHLY and CDR2 FYNNEI.

The library was obtained by 5' RACE. The sample was run on an Illumina HiSeq 2500. A second roughly 7 to 11 cycle PCR used a sample-barcoded 5' primer and a J-beta primer mix. Each TCR beta cDNA molecule received a unique molecular identifier from a template-switch 5' adaptor carrying 12 random nucleotides. Each sample yielded at least 3 million CDR3-containing paired-end reads. All of the RNA was converted into first-strand cDNA using the Mint cDNA synthesis kit, with a TRBC-specific oligonucleotide serving as the primer. Following uracil-DNA glycosylase treatment, a first 18-cycle PCR with universal primers M1SS and BC2_uni_R was performed on all cDNA. The paper's processing steps were these. For normalization, 1 million high-quality reads were randomly selected from each sample, with every read carrying a distinct molecular identifier. Instead of being binned into consensus sequences, reads with shared molecular identifiers were discarded. CDR3 identification, clonotype clustering and error correction used MiTCR with a Q25 quality threshold and the strictest error-elimination algorithm. Lower-bound total TCR beta diversity was estimated with a nonparametric unseen species model using Euler transformation. TCRdb ran its own pipeline on the public reads, namely fastp trimming at Q25 and MiXCR clone calling, and kept in-frame beta chains. CDR3 protein sequences are deduplicated, and each keeps its most common genes and DNA. TCRdb, not the original authors, processed these V and J calls. The sample has over 950,000 distinct CDR3 sequences on record, around 54% of them singletons. Of the sample, over 20% is held by the ten largest clones.

The receptor comes from a woman aged 60-75 years in good health. Material for sequencing was blood. This chain is built from TRBV2 and TRBJ2-3, with 13 central nucleotides matching TRBD2. At the DNA level, the sequence is TGTGCCAGCAGGGGACTAGCGGGATTCACAGATACGCAGTATTTT. This gives the protein CASRGLAGFTDTQYF.